The sequence of this T cell receptor beta chain was determined in a study of blood T cell repertoires in COVID-19. Background on the study: Acute and convalescent COVID-19 specimens originated in the United States, Italy and Spain. T cells, B-cell-depleted T cells, or PBMCs supplied cDNA or gDNA.

Authors' methods: Reference gene primers were amplified, and this amplification served to estimate nucleated cell counts. Assay: immunoSEQ multiplex PCR; the TCRdb copy retains only in-frame clones and omits some. For V, J and clone size, that table is used; D and trimming come from the DNA. This sample carries some 80,000 clones, approximately 90% of them seen once, and the ten largest clones take around 0.77%. Trimming removed 0 bases at V and 2 bases at J, with 10 bases between. CDR1 is MNHNY, CDR2 SVGAGI, per germline (reference sequence). This CDR3 contains 15 residues. The chain combines TRBV6-6 with TRBJ1-1; D possibly corresponds to TRBD1 (5 bases). Sequenced material: peripheral blood. This clonotype was sampled from an elderly woman with acute or convalescent COVID-19. CDR3 nucleotide sequence: TGTGCCAGCAGTTACTCGCGGCAGGGAAACACTGAAGCTTTCTTT. Its translation: CASSYSRQGNTEAFF.